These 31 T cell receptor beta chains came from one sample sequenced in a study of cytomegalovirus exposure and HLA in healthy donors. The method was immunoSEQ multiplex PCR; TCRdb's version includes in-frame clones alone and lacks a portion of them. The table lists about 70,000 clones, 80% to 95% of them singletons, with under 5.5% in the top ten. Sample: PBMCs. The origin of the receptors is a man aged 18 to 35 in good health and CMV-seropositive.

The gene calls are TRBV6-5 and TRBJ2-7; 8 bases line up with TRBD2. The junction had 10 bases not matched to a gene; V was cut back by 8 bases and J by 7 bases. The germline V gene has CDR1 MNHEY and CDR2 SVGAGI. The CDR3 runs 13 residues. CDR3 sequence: CASLSGRVGEQYF. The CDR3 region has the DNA TGTGCCAGCCTAAGCGGGAGAGTCGGGGAGCAGTACTTC.

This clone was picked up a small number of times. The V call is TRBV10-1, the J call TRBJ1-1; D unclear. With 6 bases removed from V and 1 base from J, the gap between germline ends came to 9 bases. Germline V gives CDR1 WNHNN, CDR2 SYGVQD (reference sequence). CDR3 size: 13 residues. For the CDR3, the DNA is TGCGCCAGCAGGGCCAGGTCGAACACTGAAGCTTTCTTT. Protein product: CASRARSNTEAFF.

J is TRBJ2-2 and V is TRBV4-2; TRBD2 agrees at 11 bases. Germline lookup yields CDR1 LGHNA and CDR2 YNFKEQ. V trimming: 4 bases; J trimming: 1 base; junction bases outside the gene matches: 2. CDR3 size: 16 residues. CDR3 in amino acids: CASSLGTSGNTGELFF. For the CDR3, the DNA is TGTGCCAGCAGCCTGGGGACTAGCGGGAACACCGGGGAGCTGTTTTTT.

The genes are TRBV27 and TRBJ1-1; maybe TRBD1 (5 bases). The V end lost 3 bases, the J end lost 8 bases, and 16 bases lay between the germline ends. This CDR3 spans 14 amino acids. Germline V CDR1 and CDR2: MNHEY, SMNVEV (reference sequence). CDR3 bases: TGTGCCAGCAGTTTGGTAGGGACTTCTTTCGAAGCTTTCTTT. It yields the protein CASSLVGTSFEAFF.

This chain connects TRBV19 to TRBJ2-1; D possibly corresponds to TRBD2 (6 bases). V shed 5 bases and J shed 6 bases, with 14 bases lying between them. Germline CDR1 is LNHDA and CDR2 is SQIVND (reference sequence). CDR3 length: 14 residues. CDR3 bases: TGTGCCAGTAGTCCCAAGGGACTCCCCAATGAGCAGTTCTTC. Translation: CASSPKGLPNEQFF.

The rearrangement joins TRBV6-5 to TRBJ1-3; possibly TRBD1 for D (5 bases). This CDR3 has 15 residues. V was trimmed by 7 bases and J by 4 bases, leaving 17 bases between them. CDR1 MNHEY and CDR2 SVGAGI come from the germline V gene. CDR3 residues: CASTEGRGRGNTIYF. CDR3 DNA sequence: TGTGCCAGCACCGAAGGGAGGGGCAGGGGAAACACCATATATTTT.

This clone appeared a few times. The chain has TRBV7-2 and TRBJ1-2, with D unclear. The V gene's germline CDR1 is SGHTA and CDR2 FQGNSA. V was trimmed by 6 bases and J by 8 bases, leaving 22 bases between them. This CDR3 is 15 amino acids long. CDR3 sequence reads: CASRRTTPSGIGYTF. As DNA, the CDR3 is TGTGCCAGCAGAAGAACAACCCCCTCAGGAATCGGCTACACCTTC.

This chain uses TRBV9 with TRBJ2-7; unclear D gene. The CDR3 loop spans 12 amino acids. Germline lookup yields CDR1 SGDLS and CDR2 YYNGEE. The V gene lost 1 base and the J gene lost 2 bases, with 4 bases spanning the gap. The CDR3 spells CASSVHPYEQYF. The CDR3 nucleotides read TGTGCCAGCAGCGTACATCCCTACGAGCAGTACTTC.

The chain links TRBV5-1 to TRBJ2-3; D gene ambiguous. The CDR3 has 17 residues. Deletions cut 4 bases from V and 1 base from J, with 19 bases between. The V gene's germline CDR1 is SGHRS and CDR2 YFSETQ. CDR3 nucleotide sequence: TGCGCCAGCAGCCCCTCTACGACACAACTCCGCACAGATACGCAGTATTTT. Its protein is CASSPSTTQLRTDTQYF.

CDR3 amino acids: CASSQRDRDTDTQYF. DNA for the CDR3: TGCGCCAGCAGCCAAAGGGACAGGGACACAGATACGCAGTATTTT. The rearrangement links TRBV5-1 to TRBJ2-3; 9 bases agree with TRBD1. The germline V gene has CDR1 SGHRS and CDR2 YFSETQ. The V segment lost 4 bases and the J segment 2 bases; nucleotides outside the gene matches: 5. This CDR3 region has 15 residues.

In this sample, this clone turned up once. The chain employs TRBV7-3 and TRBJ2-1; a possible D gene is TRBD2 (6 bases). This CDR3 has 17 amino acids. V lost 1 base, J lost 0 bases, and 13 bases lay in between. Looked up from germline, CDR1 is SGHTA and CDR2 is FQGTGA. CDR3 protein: CASSLRADGSSYNEQFF. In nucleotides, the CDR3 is TGTGCCAGCAGCTTAAGGGCTGACGGGAGCTCCTACAATGAGCAGTTCTTC.

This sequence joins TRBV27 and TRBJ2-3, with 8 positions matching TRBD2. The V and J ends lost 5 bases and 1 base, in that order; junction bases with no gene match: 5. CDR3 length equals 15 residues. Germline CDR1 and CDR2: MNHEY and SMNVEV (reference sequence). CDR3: CASSIGTRGTDTQYF. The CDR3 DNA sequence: TGTGCCAGCAGTATTGGGACTAGGGGCACAGATACGCAGTATTTT.

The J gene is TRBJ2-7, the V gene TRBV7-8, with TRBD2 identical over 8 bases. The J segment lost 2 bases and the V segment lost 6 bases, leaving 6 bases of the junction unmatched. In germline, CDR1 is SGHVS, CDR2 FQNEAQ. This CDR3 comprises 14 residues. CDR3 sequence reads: CASRTKAGAYEQYF. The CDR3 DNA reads TGTGCCAGCAGAACGAAAGCGGGAGCCTACGAGCAGTACTTC. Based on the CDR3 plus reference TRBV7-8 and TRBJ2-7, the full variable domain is GAGVSQSPRYKVAKRGQDVALRCDPISGHVSLFWYQQALGQGPEFLTYFQNEAQLDKSGLPSDRFFAERPEGSVSTLKIQRTQQEDSAVYLCASRTKAGAYEQYFGPGTRLTVT.

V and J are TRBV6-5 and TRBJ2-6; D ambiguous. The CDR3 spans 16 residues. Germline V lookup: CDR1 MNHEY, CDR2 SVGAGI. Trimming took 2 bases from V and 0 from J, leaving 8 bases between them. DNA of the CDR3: TGTGCCAGCAGTTACGAGCCTGGCTCTGGGGCCAACGTCCTGACTTTC. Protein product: CASSYEPGSGANVLTF.

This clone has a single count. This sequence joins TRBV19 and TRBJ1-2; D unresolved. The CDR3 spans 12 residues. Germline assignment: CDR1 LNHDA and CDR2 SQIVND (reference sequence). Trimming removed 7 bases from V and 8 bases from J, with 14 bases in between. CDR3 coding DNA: TGTGCCAGTAAAGGGTCCAGAGGGGGCTACACCTTC. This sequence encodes CASKGSRGGYTF.

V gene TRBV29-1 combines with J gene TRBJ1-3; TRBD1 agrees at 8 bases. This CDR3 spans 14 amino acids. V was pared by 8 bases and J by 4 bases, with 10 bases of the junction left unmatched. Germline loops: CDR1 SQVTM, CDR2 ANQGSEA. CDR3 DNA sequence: TGCAGCACAGCTTCGGACAGGGAGGGAAACACCATATATTTT. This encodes CSTASDREGNTIYF.

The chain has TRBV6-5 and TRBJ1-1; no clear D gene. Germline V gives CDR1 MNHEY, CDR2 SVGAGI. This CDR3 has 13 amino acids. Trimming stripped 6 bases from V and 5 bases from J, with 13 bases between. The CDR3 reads CASSPRVRTEAFF. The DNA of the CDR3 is TGTGCCAGCAGCCCCCGGGTACGGACTGAAGCTTTCTTT.

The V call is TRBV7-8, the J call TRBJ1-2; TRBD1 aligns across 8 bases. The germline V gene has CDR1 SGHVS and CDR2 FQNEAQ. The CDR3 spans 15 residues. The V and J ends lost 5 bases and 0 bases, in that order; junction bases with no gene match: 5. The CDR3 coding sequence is TGTGCCAGCAGCGCTTGGACAGGGACTAACTATGGCTACACCTTC. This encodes CASSAWTGTNYGYTF.

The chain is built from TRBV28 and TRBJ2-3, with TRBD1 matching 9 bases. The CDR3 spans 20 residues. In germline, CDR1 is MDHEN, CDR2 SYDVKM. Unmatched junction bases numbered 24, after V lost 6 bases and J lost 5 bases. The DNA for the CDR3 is TGTGCCAGCAGCAGTTTTAACCGGGACAGGGAGTATAGGACTAGAGATACGCAGTATTTT. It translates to CASSSFNRDREYRTRDTQYF.

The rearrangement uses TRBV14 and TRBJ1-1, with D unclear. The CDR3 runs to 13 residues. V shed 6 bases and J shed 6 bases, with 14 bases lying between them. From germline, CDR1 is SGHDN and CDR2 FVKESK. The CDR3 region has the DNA TGTGCCAGCAGAGGGTCGGAGGACGCTGAAGCTTTCTTT. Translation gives CASRGSEDAEAFF.

DNA for the CDR3: TGCAGCGTTACAGGGCCGATTAACACCGGGGAGCTGTTTTTT. Protein sequence: CSVTGPINTGELFF. This chain joins TRBV29-1 and TRBJ2-2, with D possibly TRBD1 on 6 matching bases. V dropped 5 bases and J dropped 2 bases, with 12 bases sitting between them. Germline lookup yields CDR1 SQVTM and CDR2 ANQGSEA. This CDR3 has 14 amino acids.

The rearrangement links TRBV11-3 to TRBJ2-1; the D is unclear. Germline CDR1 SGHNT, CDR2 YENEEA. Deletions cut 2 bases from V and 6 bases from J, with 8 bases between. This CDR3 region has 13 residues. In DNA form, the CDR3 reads TGTGCCAGCAGCTTAATGTACTCCAATGAGCAGTTCTTC. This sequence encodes CASSLMYSNEQFF.

DNA of the CDR3: TGTGCCTATTCGGGACAGGGGATAGAAGATACGCAGTATTTT. It specifies CAYSGQGIEDTQYF. The V and J genes are TRBV30 and TRBJ2-3; 10 bases line up with TRBD1. The J segment lost 5 bases and the V segment lost 7 bases, leaving 9 bases of the junction unmatched. Germline V CDR1 and CDR2: GTSNPN, SVGIG (reference sequence). This CDR3 spans 14 amino acids.

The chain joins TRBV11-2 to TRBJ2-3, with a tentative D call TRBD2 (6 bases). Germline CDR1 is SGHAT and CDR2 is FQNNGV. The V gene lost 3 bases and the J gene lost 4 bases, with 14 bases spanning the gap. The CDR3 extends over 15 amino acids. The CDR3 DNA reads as TGTGCCAGCAGCTTGGGACTCTGGGGTCCAGATACGCAGTATTTT. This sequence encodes CASSLGLWGPDTQYF.

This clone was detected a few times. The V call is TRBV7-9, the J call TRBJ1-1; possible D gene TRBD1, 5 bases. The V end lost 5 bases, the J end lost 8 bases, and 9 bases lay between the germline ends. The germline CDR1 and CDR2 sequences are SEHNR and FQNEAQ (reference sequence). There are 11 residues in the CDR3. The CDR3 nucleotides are TGTGCCAGCAGCCCTAGACAGGAAGCTTTCTTT. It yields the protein CASSPRQEAFF.

The CDR3 spells CASSIGGVEAFF. For the CDR3, the DNA is TGTGCCAGCAGCATAGGGGGAGTTGAAGCTTTCTTT. The chain recombines TRBV6-1 with TRBJ1-1; a possible D gene is TRBD1 (6 bases). CDR3 size: 12 residues. Trimming shortened V by 6 bases and J by 7 bases, and 12 bases separated the two germline ends. Germline V gene lookup returns CDR1 MNHNS and CDR2 SASEGT.

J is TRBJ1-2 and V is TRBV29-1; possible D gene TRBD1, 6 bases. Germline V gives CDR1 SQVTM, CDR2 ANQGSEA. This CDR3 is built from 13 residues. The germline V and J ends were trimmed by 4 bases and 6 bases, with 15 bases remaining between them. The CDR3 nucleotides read TGCAGCGTTGGGACAGACAACTTTAATGGCTACACCTTC. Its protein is CSVGTDNFNGYTF.

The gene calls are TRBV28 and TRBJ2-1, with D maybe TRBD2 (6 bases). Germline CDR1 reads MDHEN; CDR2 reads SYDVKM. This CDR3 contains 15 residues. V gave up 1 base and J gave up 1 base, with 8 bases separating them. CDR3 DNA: TGTGCCAGCAGTTTATATGGGGGGTCCTACAATGAGCAGTTCTTC. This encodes CASSLYGGSYNEQFF.

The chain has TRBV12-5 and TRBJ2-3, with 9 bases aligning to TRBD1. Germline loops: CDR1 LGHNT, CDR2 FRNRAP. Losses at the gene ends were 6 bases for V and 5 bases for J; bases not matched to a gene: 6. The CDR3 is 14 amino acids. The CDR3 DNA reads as TGTGCTAGTGGCTCGGGACAGGGTGGAGATACGCAGTATTTT. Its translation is CASGSGQGGDTQYF.

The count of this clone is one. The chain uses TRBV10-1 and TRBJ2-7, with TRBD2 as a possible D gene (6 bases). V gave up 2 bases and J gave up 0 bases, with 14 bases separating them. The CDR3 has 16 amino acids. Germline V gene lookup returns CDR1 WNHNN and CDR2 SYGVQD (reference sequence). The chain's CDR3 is CASSENRRASSYEQYF. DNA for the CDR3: TGCGCCAGCAGTGAGAATCGGAGGGCAAGCTCCTACGAGCAGTACTTC.

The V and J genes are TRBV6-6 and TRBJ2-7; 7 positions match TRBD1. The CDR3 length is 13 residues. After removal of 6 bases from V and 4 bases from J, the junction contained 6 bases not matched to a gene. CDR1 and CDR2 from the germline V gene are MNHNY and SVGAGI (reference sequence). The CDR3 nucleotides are TGTGCCAGCAGCTACGGGACAGAATACGAGCAGTACTTC. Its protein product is CASSYGTEYEQYF.